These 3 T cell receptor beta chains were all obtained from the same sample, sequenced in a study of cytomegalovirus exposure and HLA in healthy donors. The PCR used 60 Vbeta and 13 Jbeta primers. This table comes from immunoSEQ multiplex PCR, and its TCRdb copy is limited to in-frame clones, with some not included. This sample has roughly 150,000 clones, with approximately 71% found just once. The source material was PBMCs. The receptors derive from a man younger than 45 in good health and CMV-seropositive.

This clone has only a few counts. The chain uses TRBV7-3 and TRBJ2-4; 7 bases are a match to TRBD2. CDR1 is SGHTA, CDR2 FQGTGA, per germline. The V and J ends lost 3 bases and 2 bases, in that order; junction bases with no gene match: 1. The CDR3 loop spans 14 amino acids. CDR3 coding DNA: TGTGCCAGCAGCTTGGGGGGGTCCAAAAACATTCAGTACTTC. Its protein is CASSLGGSKNIQYF.

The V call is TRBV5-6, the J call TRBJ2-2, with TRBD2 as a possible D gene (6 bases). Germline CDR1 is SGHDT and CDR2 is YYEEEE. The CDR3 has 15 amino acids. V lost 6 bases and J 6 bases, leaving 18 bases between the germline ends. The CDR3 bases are TGTGCCAGCACATGGTGGGGAGGAGGGGCCGGGGAGCTGTTTTTT. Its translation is CASTWWGGGAGELFF. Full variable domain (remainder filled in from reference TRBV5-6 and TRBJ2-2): DAGVTQSPTHLIKTRGQQVTLRCSPKSGHDTVSWYQQALGQGPQFIFQYYEEEERQRGNFPDRFSGHQFPNYSSELNVNALLLGDSALYLCASTWWGGGAGELFFGEGSRLTVL.

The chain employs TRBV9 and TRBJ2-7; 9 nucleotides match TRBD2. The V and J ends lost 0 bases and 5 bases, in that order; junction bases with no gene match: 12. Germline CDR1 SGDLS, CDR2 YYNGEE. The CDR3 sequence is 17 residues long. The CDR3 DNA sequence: TGTGCCAGCAGCGTAGATATCTCGGTAGCGGGAGCCCACGAGCAGTACTTC. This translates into CASSVDISVAGAHEQYF.